This passage covers 9 T cell receptor beta chains from one sample sequenced in a study of cytomegalovirus exposure and HLA in healthy donors. Amplification used 60 Vbeta primers and 13 Jbeta primers. Sequenced by immunoSEQ multiplex PCR; TCRdb stores in-frame clones only, minus some. The repertoire holds 250,000 to 350,000 clones, with 80% to 90% as singletons. The sequenced sample was PBMCs. These receptors were taken from a man aged 35 to 55 in good health and CMV-seropositive.

V is TRBV25-1 and J is TRBJ2-1; 7 bases align to TRBD2. With 1 base clipped from V and 4 bases from J, the junction kept 7 bases outside the gene matches. The CDR3 spans 16 residues. The V gene's germline CDR1 is MGHDK and CDR2 SYGVNS. The CDR3 reads CASSEFGRHGYNEQFF. For the CDR3, the DNA is TGTGCCAGCAGTGAATTCGGGAGGCACGGATACAATGAGCAGTTCTTC.

CDR3 protein: CASGTVGDRGRGEQFF. The CDR3 coding sequence is TGTGCCAGCGGAACTGTAGGGGACAGGGGGCGGGGTGAGCAGTTCTTC. The V gene is TRBV28, the J gene TRBJ2-1; 12 bases are shared with TRBD1. V dropped 8 bases and J dropped 9; count of bases not matched to a gene: 14. Germline lookup yields CDR1 MDHEN and CDR2 SYDVKM. This CDR3 region has 16 residues.

This chain joins TRBV18 and TRBJ1-2, with 7 bases matching TRBD1. The V segment lost 2 bases and the J segment 5 bases; nucleotides outside the gene matches: 8. The CDR3 covers 15 residues. Germline V gene lookup returns CDR1 KGHSH and CDR2 LQKENI. CDR3: CASSPGSDRAYGYTF. CDR3 DNA sequence: TGTGCCAGCTCACCAGGGTCTGACAGGGCGTATGGCTACACCTTC.

The chain uses TRBV5-6 and TRBJ1-4, with 7 bases lining up with TRBD1. This CDR3 has 13 residues. Germline loops: CDR1 SGHDT, CDR2 YYEEEE. V dropped 4 bases and J dropped 6; count of bases not matched to a gene: 3. In DNA form, the CDR3 reads TGTGCCAGCAGCGGACAGGAGGATGAAAAACTGTTTTTT. This codes for CASSGQEDEKLFF.

The count of this clone is one. This chain joins TRBV28 and TRBJ2-7; no definite D call. V was pared by 4 bases and J by 3 bases, with 10 bases between. Looked up from germline, CDR1 is MDHEN and CDR2 is SYDVKM. The CDR3 contains 13 residues. CDR3 sequence (DNA): TGTGCCAGCAGTTCAGGCAGCCACTACGAGCAGTACTTC. The encoded protein is CASSSGSHYEQYF.

The chain recombines TRBV10-3 with TRBJ2-3; 8 bases are shared with TRBD1. The CDR3 runs to 16 residues. CDR1 is ENHRY and CDR2 is SYGVKD in the germline V gene. V trimming: 0 bases; J trimming: 4 bases; junction bases outside the gene matches: 6. The CDR3 DNA follows: TGTGCCATCAGTGAGTCACGACAGGGGACCCCAGATACGCAGTATTTT. It translates to CAISESRQGTPDTQYF.

This rearrangement joins TRBV29-1 to TRBJ1-4, with D unresolved. This CDR3 has 11 amino acids. The V end lost 8 bases, the J end lost 7 bases, and 11 bases lay between the germline ends. Germline V lookup: CDR1 SQVTM, CDR2 ANQGSEA. CDR3 loop: CSQRVGEKLFF. DNA of the CDR3: TGCAGCCAGAGGGTTGGTGAAAAACTGTTTTTT.

The chain joins TRBV6-5 to TRBJ1-4; unclear D gene. Germline values: CDR1 MNHEY, CDR2 SVGAGI. The CDR3 spans 15 residues. Trimming left V 5 bases short and J 4 bases short, with 14 bases between. This CDR3 is CASSLKNSHNEKLFF. The CDR3 coding sequence is TGTGCCAGCAGTCTTAAAAACAGCCATAATGAAAAACTGTTTTTT.

Only one count was recorded for this clone. The chain combines TRBV25-1 with TRBJ2-7; 10 bases line up with TRBD2. The CDR3 covers 14 residues. Germline V gene sequence: CDR1 MGHDK, CDR2 SYGVNS. V dropped 3 bases and J dropped 3; count of bases not matched to a gene: 2. CDR3 sequence: CASSDRLAGYEQYF. DNA of the CDR3: TGTGCCAGCAGTGACCGACTAGCGGGCTACGAGCAGTACTTC.